This T cell receptor (beta chain) was identified in a study of blood T cell repertoires in COVID-19. V gave up 2 bases and J gave up 3 bases; unmatched junction bases: 13. The CDR3 length is 19 residues. Germline CDR1 is SGHVS and CDR2 is FQNEAQ. TCRdb's table, derived via immunoSEQ multiplex PCR, lists solely in-frame clones and lacks some. The table has fewer than 500,000 clones, about 89% seen once; the top ten hold around 4.5%. This TCR was recovered from a woman in her twenties or thirties with acute or convalescent COVID-19. The rearrangement joins TRBV7-8 to TRBJ1-1; 12 nucleotides align to TRBD1. The sequenced material came from peripheral blood. CDR3 sequence reads: CASSLSGTGGAPRYTEAFF. The CDR3 DNA reads TGTGCCAGCAGCTTATCCGGGACAGGGGGCGCGCCCCGCTACACTGAAGCTTTCTTT.